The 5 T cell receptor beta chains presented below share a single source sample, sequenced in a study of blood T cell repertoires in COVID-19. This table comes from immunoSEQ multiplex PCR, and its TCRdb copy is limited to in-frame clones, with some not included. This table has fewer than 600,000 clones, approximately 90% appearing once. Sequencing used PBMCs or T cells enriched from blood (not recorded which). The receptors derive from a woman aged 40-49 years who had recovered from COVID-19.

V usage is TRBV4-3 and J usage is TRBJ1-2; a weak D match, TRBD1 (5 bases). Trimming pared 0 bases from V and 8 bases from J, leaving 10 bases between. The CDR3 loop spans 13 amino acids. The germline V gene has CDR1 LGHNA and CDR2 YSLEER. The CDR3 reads CASSQDRVYGYTF. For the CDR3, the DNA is TGCGCCAGCAGCCAAGACAGGGTCTACGGCTACACCTTC.

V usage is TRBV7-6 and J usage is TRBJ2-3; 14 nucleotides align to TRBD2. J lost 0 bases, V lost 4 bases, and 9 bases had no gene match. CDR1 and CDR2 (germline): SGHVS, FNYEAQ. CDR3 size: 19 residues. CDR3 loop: CASSSRLAGGPGSTDTQYF. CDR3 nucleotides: TGTGCCAGCAGCTCGCGACTAGCGGGAGGGCCGGGTAGCACAGATACGCAGTATTTT.

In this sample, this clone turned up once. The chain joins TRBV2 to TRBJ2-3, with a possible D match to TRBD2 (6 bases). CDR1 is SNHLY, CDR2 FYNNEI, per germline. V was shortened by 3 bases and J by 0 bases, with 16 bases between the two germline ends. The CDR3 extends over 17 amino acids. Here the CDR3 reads CASSERVGGPSTDTQYF. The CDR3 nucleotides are TGTGCCAGCAGTGAGAGGGTCGGAGGGCCTAGCACAGATACGCAGTATTTT.

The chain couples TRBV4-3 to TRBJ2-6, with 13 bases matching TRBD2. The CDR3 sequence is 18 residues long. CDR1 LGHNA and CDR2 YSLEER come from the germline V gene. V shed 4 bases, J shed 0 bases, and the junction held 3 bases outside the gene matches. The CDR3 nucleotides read TGCGCCAGCAGCCCGGGACTAGCGGGATACTCTGGGGCCAACGTCCTGACTTTC. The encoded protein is CASSPGLAGYSGANVLTF.

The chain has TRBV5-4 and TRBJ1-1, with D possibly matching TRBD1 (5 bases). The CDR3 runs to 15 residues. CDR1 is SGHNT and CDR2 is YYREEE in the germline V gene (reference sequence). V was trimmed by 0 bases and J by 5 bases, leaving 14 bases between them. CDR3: CASSLAGGMWTEAFF. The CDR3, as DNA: TGTGCCAGCAGCTTGGCCGGGGGGATGTGGACTGAAGCTTTCTTT.